This TCR beta chain is drawn from a study of CD8 T cells in ankylosing spondylitis. This clonotype was seen ten or more times. The antigen is undetermined. Trimming removed 5 bases from V and 3 bases from J; junction bases left unmatched: 5. CDR1 is DFQATT and CDR2 is SNEGSKA in the germline V gene (reference sequence). The CDR3 contains 14 residues. Libraries for TCR beta were made by quantitative 5'-RACE with molecular barcodes. TCRdb processed the 5' RACE reads anew with MiXCR; each CDR3 protein has one entry. The sample lists about 190,000 distinct CDR3 sequences, roughly 13% seen once, with approximately 9.9% in the top ten. General observations from the study: Matched ankylosing spondylitis synovial fluid reportedly contained a significantly enriched population of disease-linked clones. Ankylosing spondylitis blood seemed to carry a telltale TCR beta motif made of about 8 highly homologous variants.

This TCR was sampled from a female donor with ankylosing spondylitis or in good health (not recorded which). This sequence joins TRBV20-1 and TRBJ2-5; 11 bases are shared with TRBD2. The source material was blood, either unsorted or a sorted T cell fraction (not recorded which). CDR3 sequence reads: CSAVAGGLEETQYF. CDR3 nucleotides: TGCAGTGCTGTAGCGGGAGGGTTAGAAGAGACCCAGTACTTC.